This is a list of T cell receptor beta chains from one sample in a study of blood T cells in healthy people across ages. TCRdb analysed the 5' RACE reads with MiXCR anew, one entry per CDR3 protein. The table shows about 1.8 million distinct CDR3 sequences, with roughly 50% occurring only once. Sequenced material: blood. The receptors stem from a middle-aged woman in good health. Each CDR3 is given with its conserved first and last residue. Each record gives: D gene, V gene, clone size, J gene, CDR3 protein, CDR3 DNA. D genes are given only for firm matches. Clone size is shown for a subset of rows, as once, few, many or a class of expanded clone.

TRBD2,TRBV20-1,few,TRBJ2-1,CSARDRSSGGRGSYNEQFF,TGCAGTGCTAGAGATCGGAGTAGCGGGGGCCGAGGCTCCTACAATGAGCAGTTCTTC
-,TRBV5-1,-,TRBJ2-1,CASSRVGGAGEQFF,TGCGCCAGCAGCCGCGTAGGCGGGGCTGGTGAGCAGTTCTTC
-,TRBV12-3/TRBV12-4,-,TRBJ1-2,CASSRDGASNYGYTF,TGTGCCAGCAGTCGCGACGGAGCCTCTAACTATGGCTACACCTTC
-,TRBV14,-,TRBJ1-1,CASSQVRQAEAFF,TGTGCCAGCAGCCAAGTTAGACAGGCTGAAGCTTTCTTT
-,TRBV6-2/TRBV6-3,few,TRBJ2-6,CASSYSGGPHSGANVLTF,TGTGCCAGCAGTTACTCGGGGGGCCCCCACTCTGGGGCCAACGTCCTGACTTTC
-,TRBV4-1,-,TRBJ1-2,CASSEGGTDYGYTF,TGCGCCAGCAGCGAAGGCGGGACGGACTATGGCTACACCTTC
-,TRBV3-1,few,TRBJ2-5,CASSEVDRETQYF,TGTGCCAGCAGCGAAGTTGATCGAGAGACCCAGTACTTC
-,TRBV20-1,-,TRBJ2-5,CSAGDQETQYF,TGCAGTGCTGGAGATCAAGAGACCCAGTACTTC
-,TRBV7-2,few,TRBJ1-5,CASSLVWVSNQPQHF,TGTGCCAGCAGCTTAGTATGGGTTAGCAATCAGCCCCAGCATTTT
-,TRBV20-1,-,TRBJ1-2,CSARDPGVGYGYTF,TGCAGTGCTAGAGATCCCGGGGTGGGCTATGGCTACACCTTC
-,TRBV6-5,-,TRBJ2-7,CASSYSEGSSYEQYF,TGTGCCAGCAGTTACTCGGAGGGGAGCTCCTACGAGCAGTACTTC
-,TRBV24-1,few,TRBJ2-7,CATSDTSGPNRYEQYF,TGTGCCACCAGTGATACCTCGGGACCCAACCGCTACGAGCAGTACTTC
-,TRBV28,-,TRBJ1-1,CASRRISTEAFF,TGTGCCAGCAGGAGGATAAGCACTGAAGCTTTCTTT
TRBD1,TRBV20-1,few,TRBJ1-2,CSAYDRVNGYTF,TGCAGTGCTTACGACAGGGTCAATGGCTACACCTTC
-,TRBV7-2,-,TRBJ2-3,CASSSGSYTQYF,TGTGCCAGCAGCTCTGGTTCCTATACGCAGTATTTT
-,TRBV4-3,-,TRBJ2-1,CASSRNLGAIQNEQFF,TGCGCCAGCAGCCGGAACCTCGGGGCCATACAGAATGAGCAGTTCTTC
-,TRBV12-3/TRBV12-4,-,TRBJ1-4,CASRHEGDWNEKLFF,TGTGCCAGCAGGCACGAGGGGGACTGGAATGAAAAACTGTTTTTT
-,TRBV27,-,TRBJ2-3,CASSPQQGASTDTQYF,TGTGCCAGCAGCCCTCAACAGGGAGCTAGCACTGATACGCAGTATTTT
-,TRBV20-1,-,TRBJ2-3,CSAKTSSTDTQYF,TGCAGTGCTAAGACGTCTAGCACAGATACGCAGTATTTT
-,TRBV4-3,few,TRBJ1-1,CASSHQGTPNTEAFF,TGCGCCAGCAGCCATCAAGGGACACCGAACACTGAAGCTTTCTTT
-,TRBV9,-,TRBJ1-1,CASSVGRGWNTEAFF,TGTGCCAGCAGCGTAGGGCGGGGATGGAACACTGAAGCTTTCTTT
-,TRBV20-1,few,TRBJ2-5,CSALNSNQETQYF,TGCAGTGCTCTTAACAGTAACCAAGAGACCCAGTACTTC
-,TRBV9,few,TRBJ2-3,CASSAPYRAGINTDTQYF,TGTGCCAGCAGCGCCCCATACAGGGCGGGGATAAACACAGATACGCAGTATTTT
-,TRBV7-2,-,TRBJ2-7,CASSLGLGDIWEQYF,TGTGCCAGCAGCTTAGGCCTAGGGGATATTTGGGAGCAGTACTTC
TRBD1,TRBV7-8,-,TRBJ1-1,CASAGQGVNTEAFF,TGTGCCAGCGCTGGACAGGGGGTGAACACTGAAGCTTTCTTT
-,TRBV20-1,-,TRBJ2-3,CSAIRAGEGSDTQYF,TGCAGTGCCATCCGGGCAGGGGAAGGATCAGATACGCAGTATTTT
-,TRBV5-1,few,TRBJ2-3,CASSLAASADTQYF,TGCGCCAGCAGCTTGGCGGCTAGCGCAGATACGCAGTATTTT
-,TRBV5-1,-,TRBJ2-7,CASSLSGRGPPYEQYF,TGCGCCAGCAGCCTATCTGGCAGGGGACCCCCCTACGAGCAGTACTTC
TRBD1,TRBV7-2,-,TRBJ1-2,CASSLEEGAFYGYTF,TGTGCCAGCAGCTTAGAGGAGGGGGCATTCTATGGCTACACCTTC
TRBD2,TRBV6-6,-,TRBJ2-3,CASSLGLVSSDTQYF,TGTGCCAGCAGCTTGGGACTAGTCTCTTCAGATACGCAGTATTTT
TRBD2,TRBV20-1,-,TRBJ2-7,CSARGLRLAGGFYEQYF,TGCAGTGCTAGGGGGCTTCGACTAGCGGGGGGTTTCTACGAGCAGTACTTC
-,TRBV3-1,-,TRBJ1-1,CASSPLVLNTEAFF,TGTGCCAGCAGCCCCTTGGTCCTGAACACTGAAGCTTTCTTT
-,TRBV18,-,TRBJ2-3,CASSPTAHTDTQYF,TGTGCCAGCTCACCAACAGCCCACACAGATACGCAGTATTTT
TRBD1,TRBV10-3,-,TRBJ2-1,CAISRTGGSSETQFF,TGTGCCATCAGTCGGACAGGGGGGAGTTCAGAGACCCAGTTCTTC
-,TRBV6-6,-,TRBJ2-1,CASSYRQVNNEQFF,TGTGCCAGCAGTTATCGCCAGGTGAACAATGAGCAGTTCTTC
-,TRBV20-1,-,TRBJ2-3,CSARDAGQRDTQYF,TGCAGTGCTAGAGACGCAGGGCAGAGGGATACGCAGTATTTT
TRBD2,TRBV11-2,-,TRBJ2-1,CASSGAGGRSYNEQFF,TGTGCCAGCAGCGGGGCGGGGGGCCGCTCCTACAATGAGCAGTTCTTC
-,TRBV7-2,-,TRBJ2-5,CASSIRGSRETQYF,TGTGCCAGCAGTATCAGGGGCTCTAGGGAGACCCAGTACTTC
TRBD1,TRBV20-1,-,TRBJ1-3,CSAQDRTRGSTIYF,TGCAGTGCTCAGGACAGGACCCGTGGAAGCACCATATATTTT
TRBD1,TRBV4-1,-,TRBJ1-4,CASSYRQGTNEKLFF,TGCGCCAGCAGCTACAGACAGGGAACTAATGAAAAACTGTTTTTT